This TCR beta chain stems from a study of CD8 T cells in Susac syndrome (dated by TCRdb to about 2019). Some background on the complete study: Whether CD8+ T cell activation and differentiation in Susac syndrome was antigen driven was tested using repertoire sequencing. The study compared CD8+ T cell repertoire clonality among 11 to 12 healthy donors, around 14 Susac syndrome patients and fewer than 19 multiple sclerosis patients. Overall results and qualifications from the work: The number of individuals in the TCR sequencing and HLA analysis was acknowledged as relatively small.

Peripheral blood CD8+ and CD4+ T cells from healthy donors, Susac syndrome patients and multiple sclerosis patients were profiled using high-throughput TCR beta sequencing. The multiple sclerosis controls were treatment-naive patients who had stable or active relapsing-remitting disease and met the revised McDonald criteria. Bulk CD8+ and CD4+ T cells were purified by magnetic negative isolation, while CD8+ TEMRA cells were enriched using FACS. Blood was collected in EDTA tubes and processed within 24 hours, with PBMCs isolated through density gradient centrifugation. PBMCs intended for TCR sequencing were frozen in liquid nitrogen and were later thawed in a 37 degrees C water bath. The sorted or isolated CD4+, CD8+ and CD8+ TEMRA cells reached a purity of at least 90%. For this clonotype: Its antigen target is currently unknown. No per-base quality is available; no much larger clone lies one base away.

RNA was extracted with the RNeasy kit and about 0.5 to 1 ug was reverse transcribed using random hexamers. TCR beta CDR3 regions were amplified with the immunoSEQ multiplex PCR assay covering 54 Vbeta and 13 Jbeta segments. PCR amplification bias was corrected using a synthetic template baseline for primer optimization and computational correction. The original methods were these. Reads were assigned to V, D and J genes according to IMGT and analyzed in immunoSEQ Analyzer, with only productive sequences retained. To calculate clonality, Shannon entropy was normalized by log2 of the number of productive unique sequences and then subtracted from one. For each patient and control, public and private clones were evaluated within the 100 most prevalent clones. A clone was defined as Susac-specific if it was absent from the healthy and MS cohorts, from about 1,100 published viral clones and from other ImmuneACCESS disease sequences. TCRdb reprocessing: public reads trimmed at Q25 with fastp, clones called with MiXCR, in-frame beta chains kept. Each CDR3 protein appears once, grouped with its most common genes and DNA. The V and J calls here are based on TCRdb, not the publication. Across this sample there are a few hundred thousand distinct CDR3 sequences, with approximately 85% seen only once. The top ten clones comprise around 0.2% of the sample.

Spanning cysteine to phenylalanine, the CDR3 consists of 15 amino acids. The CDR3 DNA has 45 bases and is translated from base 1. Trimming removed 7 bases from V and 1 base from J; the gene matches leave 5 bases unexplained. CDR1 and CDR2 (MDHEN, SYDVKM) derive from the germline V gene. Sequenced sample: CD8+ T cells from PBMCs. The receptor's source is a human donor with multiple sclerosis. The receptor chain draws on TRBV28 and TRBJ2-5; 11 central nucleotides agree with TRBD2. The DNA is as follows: TGTGCCAGCACCTATAGCGGGAGGGTCCAAGAGACCCAGTACTTC. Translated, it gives CASTYSGRVQETQYF.